The next 18 T cell receptor beta chains were all read from a single sample in a study of blood T cell repertoires in COVID-19. Clones were sequenced by immunoSEQ multiplex PCR, and TCRdb holds only the in-frame ones, with some missing. The sample has approximately 90,000 clones, 82% seen once; the top ten hold more than 1%. The material sequenced was peripheral blood. The source is a woman aged 80 or over with acute or convalescent COVID-19.

The sample holds a few counts of this clone. V gene TRBV6-5 combines with J gene TRBJ1-6, with 7 nucleotides matching TRBD1. J gave up 1 base and V 9 bases, and 6 bases lay outside the gene matches. The CDR3 spans 15 residues. CDR1 and CDR2 (germline): MNHEY, SVGAGI. In DNA form, the CDR3 reads TGTGCCAGTACTCGGGACAGATCCTATAATTCACCCCTCCACTTT. Its protein is CASTRDRSYNSPLHF.

This rearrangement joins TRBV3-1 (or the pseudogene TRBV3-2) to TRBJ1-1, with D hard to call. The CDR3 is made up of 13 amino acids. Trimming took off 1 base at V and 2 bases at J, with 5 bases between the two ends. Germline loops: CDR1 LGHDT, CDR2 YNNKEL (reference sequence). The CDR3 nucleotides are TGTGCCAGCAGCCAAGTTGGCAACACTGAAGCTTTCTTT. The encoded protein is CASSQVGNTEAFF.

This chain uses TRBV2 with TRBJ1-1; D might be TRBD1 (6 bases). The CDR3 totals 13 residues. Per the germline V gene, CDR1 is SNHLY and CDR2 is FYNNEI. V was trimmed by 6 bases and J by 4 bases, leaving 12 bases between them. The CDR3 DNA follows: TGTGCCAGCAGCTCGGGGGGGCTCACTGAAGCTTTCTTT. Protein product: CASSSGGLTEAFF.

The chain carries TRBV4-2 and TRBJ1-5; 7 bases align to TRBD1. Unmatched junction bases numbered 5, after V lost 0 bases and J lost 6 bases. This CDR3 region has 15 residues. CDR1 and CDR2 from the germline V gene are LGHNA and YNFKEQ. The CDR3 sequence: CASSQEGQGVQPQHF. The CDR3 coding sequence is TGTGCCAGCAGCCAAGAGGGCCAGGGGGTTCAGCCCCAGCATTTT.

The chain combines TRBV6-5 with TRBJ1-2; perhaps TRBD1 as D (5 bases). Germline V CDR1 and CDR2: MNHEY, SVGAGI. The CDR3 is 15 residues long. Deletions cut 8 bases from V and 4 bases from J, with 20 bases between. Written as DNA, the CDR3 is TGTGCCAGCCTCCCGGTCCAGGGTATGGTCTATGGCTACACCTTC. The encoded protein is CASLPVQGMVYGYTF.

The chain links TRBV2 to TRBJ2-2, with 7 bases that match TRBD2. The CDR3 length is 17 residues. The V gene's germline CDR1 is SNHLY and CDR2 FYNNEI. V lost 6 bases to trimming and J lost 1 base; unmatched junction nucleotides: 11. The CDR3 DNA sequence: TGTGCCAGCAGGACCGCGGCTAGCGGAGGGAACACCGGGGAGCTGTTTTTT. This sequence encodes CASRTAASGGNTGELFF.

This chain connects TRBV27 to TRBJ1-1; 9 bases line up with TRBD1. The CDR3 spans 16 residues. Germline V gives CDR1 MNHEY, CDR2 SMNVEV (reference sequence). Losses at the gene ends were 2 bases for V and 5 bases for J; bases not matched to a gene: 9. The CDR3 here is CASSLEMTGGGTEAFF. Here the CDR3 DNA reads TGTGCCAGCAGTTTAGAAATGACAGGGGGTGGAACTGAAGCTTTCTTT.

The V and J genes are TRBV19 and TRBJ2-3, with 10 nucleotides matching TRBD2. Looked up from germline, CDR1 is LNHDA and CDR2 is SQIVND (reference sequence). The CDR3 covers 15 residues. The V and J ends lost 5 bases and 1 base, in that order; junction bases with no gene match: 3. This CDR3 reads CASSLTSGGTDTQYF. DNA of the CDR3: TGTGCCAGTAGTTTAACTAGCGGGGGCACAGATACGCAGTATTTT.

This rearrangement joins TRBV19 to TRBJ1-5; D is undetermined. The CDR3 extends over 12 amino acids. Germline V gene lookup returns CDR1 LNHDA and CDR2 SQIVND (reference sequence). V was cut by 3 bases and J by 4 bases, with 4 bases left in between. DNA of the CDR3: TGTGCCAGTAGTATCGCGAATCAGCCCCAGCATTTT. It translates to CASSIANQPQHF.

The chain has TRBV5-6 and TRBJ1-5; no clear D. The V and J ends lost 1 base and 4 bases respectively, with 9 bases between them. CDR3 length equals 14 residues. Looked up from germline, CDR1 is SGHDT and CDR2 is YYEEEE. This CDR3 reads CASSLFGDNQPQHF. CDR3 DNA sequence: TGTGCCAGCAGCTTGTTCGGAGATAATCAGCCCCAGCATTTT.

The V gene is TRBV7-9, the J gene TRBJ2-5; 11 bases align to TRBD1. V shed 4 bases, J shed 5 bases, and the junction held 3 bases outside the gene matches. This CDR3 spans 14 amino acids. The germline V gene encodes CDR1 SEHNR and CDR2 FQNEAQ (reference sequence). The CDR3 DNA sequence: TGTGCCAGCAGCTGGACAGGGGGCGGGGAGACCCAGTACTTC. Its protein is CASSWTGGGETQYF.

CDR3 protein: CASSSGPQGYGYTF. In nucleotides, the CDR3 is TGTGCCAGCAGCTCCGGGCCACAGGGCTATGGCTACACCTTC. The chain employs TRBV5-5 and TRBJ1-2; D might be TRBD1 (6 bases). The CDR3 totals 14 residues. Germline values: CDR1 SGHKS, CDR2 YYEKEE (reference sequence). V lost 3 bases and J 4 bases, leaving 13 bases between the germline ends.

This clone was seen more than once but under ten times. This chain uses TRBV7-8 with TRBJ2-3, with 9 bases identical to TRBD2. The trim removed 5 bases at V and 1 base at J, leaving 7 bases unmatched. The CDR3 has 16 residues. From germline, CDR1 is SGHVS and CDR2 FQNEAQ. The CDR3 nucleotides read TGTGCCAGCAGCAGAGGGGCTAGCGGGGGCACAGATACGCAGTATTTT. It is translated as CASSRGASGGTDTQYF.

The J gene is TRBJ2-2, the V gene TRBV9; D may be TRBD2 (5 bases). Germline V lookup: CDR1 SGDLS, CDR2 YYNGEE. V was pared by 0 bases and J by 3 bases, with 9 bases between. This CDR3 comprises 15 residues. CDR3 amino acids: CASSVGGQDTGELFF. The CDR3 region has the DNA TGTGCCAGCAGCGTAGGAGGGCAGGACACCGGGGAGCTGTTTTTT.

The count of this clone is one. The V call is TRBV5-1, the J call TRBJ2-5, with 9 positions matching TRBD2. The germline V gene encodes CDR1 SGHRS and CDR2 YFSETQ. V dropped 1 base and J dropped 2; count of bases not matched to a gene: 3. CDR3 length: 15 amino acids. CDR3 loop: CASSLRAGGQETQYF. The DNA for the CDR3 is TGCGCCAGCAGCTTGAGGGCGGGAGGGCAAGAGACCCAGTACTTC.

This clone has only one observation. V and J are TRBV7-9 and TRBJ1-6; 8 bases match TRBD1. CDR1 is SEHNR and CDR2 is FQNEAQ in the germline V gene (reference sequence). CDR3 size: 12 residues. V lost 11 bases to trimming and J lost 5 bases; unmatched junction nucleotides: 2. CDR3 loop: CAGQGNNSPLHF. The CDR3 nucleotides read TGTGCCGGACAGGGAAATAATTCACCCCTCCACTTT. Supplemented by reference TRBV7-9 and TRBJ1-6, the full variable domain reads DTGVSQNPRHKITKRGQNVTFRCDPISEHNRLYWYRQTLGQGPEFLTYFQNEAQLEKSRLLSDRFSAERPKGSFSTLEIQRTEQGDSAMYLCAGQGNNSPLHFGNGTRLTVT.

This clone has only one observation. The V gene is TRBV19, the J gene TRBJ1-2, with TRBD1 identical over 9 bases. The CDR3 covers 15 residues. Germline CDR1 reads LNHDA; CDR2 reads SQIVND (reference sequence). Trimming took 7 bases from V and 7 from J; bases not matched to a gene: 13. The chain's CDR3 is CASITPGTGQAGYTF. The CDR3 nucleotides read TGTGCCAGTATCACCCCCGGGACAGGGCAAGCTGGCTACACCTTC.

This chain uses TRBV5-1 with TRBJ2-1; 10 nucleotides agree with TRBD2. The CDR3 has 15 residues. The J segment lost 0 bases and the V segment lost 4 bases, leaving 1 base of the junction unmatched. The germline CDR1 and CDR2 sequences are SGHRS and YFSETQ. The chain's CDR3 is CASSPSGSSYNEQFF. Here the CDR3 DNA reads TGCGCCAGCAGCCCTAGCGGGAGCTCCTACAATGAGCAGTTCTTC.